Sequencing of this TCR beta chain was carried out in a study of blood T cell repertoires in COVID-19. Study summary: Spain, Italy and the United States supplied samples that represented acute and convalescent COVID-19. In each case, the material was cDNA or gDNA derived from T cells, B-cell-depleted T cells, or PBMCs.

Data came from immunoSEQ multiplex PCR; TCRdb stores just in-frame clones and leaves some out. The sample lists nearly 250,000 clones; roughly 85% were seen once. In this sample, this clone turned up a few times. Germline CDR1 and CDR2: SGHDT and YYEEEE. V shed 4 bases and J 3 bases; nucleotides not matched to a gene: 7. The CDR3 is 15 residues long. Recruits, aged roughly 18 to 100 years, lived in roughly 22 US areas. Categorization into cohorts depended on clinical history that participants reported. This chain joins TRBV5-6 and TRBJ2-4; 7 positions match TRBD1. Sequenced input: PBMCs or T cells enriched from blood (not recorded which). This sequence was found in a woman aged 50 to 60 with acute COVID-19. The CDR3 protein is CASSGTTGNKNIQYF. As DNA, the CDR3 is TGTGCCAGCAGCGGGACGACAGGGAACAAAAACATTCAGTACTTC.